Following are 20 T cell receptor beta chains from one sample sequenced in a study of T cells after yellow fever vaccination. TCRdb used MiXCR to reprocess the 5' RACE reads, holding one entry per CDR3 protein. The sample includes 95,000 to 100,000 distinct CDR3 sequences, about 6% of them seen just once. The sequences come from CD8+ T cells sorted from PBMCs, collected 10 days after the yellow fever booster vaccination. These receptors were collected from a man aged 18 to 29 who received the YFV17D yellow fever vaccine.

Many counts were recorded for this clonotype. The CDR3 sequence: CASSQGTEQYF. As DNA, the CDR3 is TGCGCCAGCAGCCAAGGTACCGAGCAGTACTTC. The V gene is TRBV4-1, the J gene TRBJ2-7; D ambiguous. In germline, CDR1 is MGHRA, CDR2 YSYEKL. The CDR3 has 11 amino acids. V lost 1 base and J 6 bases, leaving 4 bases between the germline ends.

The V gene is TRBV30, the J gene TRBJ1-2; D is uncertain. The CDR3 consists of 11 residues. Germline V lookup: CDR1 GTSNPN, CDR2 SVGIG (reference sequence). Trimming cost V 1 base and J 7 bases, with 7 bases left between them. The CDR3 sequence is CAWSAPRGYTF. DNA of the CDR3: TGTGCCTGGAGTGCCCCGCGTGGCTACACCTTC.

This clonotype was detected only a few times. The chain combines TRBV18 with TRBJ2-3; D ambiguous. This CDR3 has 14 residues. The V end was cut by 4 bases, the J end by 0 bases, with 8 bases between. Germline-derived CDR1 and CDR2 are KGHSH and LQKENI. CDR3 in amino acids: CASSRAASTDTQYF. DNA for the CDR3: TGTGCCAGCTCACGGGCGGCTAGCACAGATACGCAGTATTTT.

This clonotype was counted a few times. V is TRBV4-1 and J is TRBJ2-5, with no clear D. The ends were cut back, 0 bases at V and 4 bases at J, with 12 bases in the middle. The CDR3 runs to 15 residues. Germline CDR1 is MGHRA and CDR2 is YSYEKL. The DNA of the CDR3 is TGCGCCAGCAGCCAAGATCATAGGGCAAGAGAGACCCAGTACTTC. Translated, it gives CASSQDHRARETQYF.

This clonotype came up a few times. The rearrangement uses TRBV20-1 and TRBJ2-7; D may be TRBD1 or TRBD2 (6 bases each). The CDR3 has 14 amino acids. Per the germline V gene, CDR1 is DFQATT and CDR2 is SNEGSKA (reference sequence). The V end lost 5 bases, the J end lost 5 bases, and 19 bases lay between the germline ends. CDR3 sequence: CSAPSLVGGHEQYF. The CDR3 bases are TGCAGTGCTCCTTCTCTGGTGGGGGGCCACGAGCAGTACTTC.

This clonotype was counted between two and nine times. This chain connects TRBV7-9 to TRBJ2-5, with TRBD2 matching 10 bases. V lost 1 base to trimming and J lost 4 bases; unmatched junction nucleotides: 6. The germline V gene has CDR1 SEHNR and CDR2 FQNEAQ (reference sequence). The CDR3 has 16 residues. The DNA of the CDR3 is TGTGCCAGCAGCTTAGTCCTAGCGGGGGCCCGAGAGACCCAGTACTTC. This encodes CASSLVLAGARETQYF.

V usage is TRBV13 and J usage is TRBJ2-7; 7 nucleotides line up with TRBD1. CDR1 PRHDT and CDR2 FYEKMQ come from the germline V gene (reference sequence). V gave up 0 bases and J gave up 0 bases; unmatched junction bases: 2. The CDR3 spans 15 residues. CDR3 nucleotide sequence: TGTGCCAGCAGCTTAGGGACAGGGAGCTCCTACGAGCAGTACTTC. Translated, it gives CASSLGTGSSYEQYF.

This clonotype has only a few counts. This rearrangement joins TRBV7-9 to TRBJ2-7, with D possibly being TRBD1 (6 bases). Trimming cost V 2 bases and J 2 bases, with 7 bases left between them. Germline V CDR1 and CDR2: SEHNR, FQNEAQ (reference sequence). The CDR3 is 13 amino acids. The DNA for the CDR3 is TGTGCCAGCAGCTTACGGGACACCTACGAGCAGTACGTC. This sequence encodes CASSLRDTYEQYV.

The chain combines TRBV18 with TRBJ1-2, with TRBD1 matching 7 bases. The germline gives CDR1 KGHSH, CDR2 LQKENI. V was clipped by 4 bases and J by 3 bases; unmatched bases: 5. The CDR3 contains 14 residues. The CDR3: CASSRPGTDYGYTF. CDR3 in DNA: TGTGCCAGCTCACGACCCGGGACAGACTATGGCTACACCTTC.

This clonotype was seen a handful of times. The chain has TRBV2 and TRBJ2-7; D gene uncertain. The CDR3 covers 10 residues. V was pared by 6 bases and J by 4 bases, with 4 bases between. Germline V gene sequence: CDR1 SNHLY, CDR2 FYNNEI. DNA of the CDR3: TGTGCCAGCAGCGGATACGAGCAGTACGTC. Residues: CASSGYEQYV.

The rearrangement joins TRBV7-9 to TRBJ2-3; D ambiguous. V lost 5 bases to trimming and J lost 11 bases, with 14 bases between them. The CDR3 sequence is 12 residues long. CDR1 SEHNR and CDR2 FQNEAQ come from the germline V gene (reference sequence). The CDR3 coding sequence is TGTGCCAGCAGCACCCTCCCGGTTGGGCAGTATTTT. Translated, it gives CASSTLPVGQYF.

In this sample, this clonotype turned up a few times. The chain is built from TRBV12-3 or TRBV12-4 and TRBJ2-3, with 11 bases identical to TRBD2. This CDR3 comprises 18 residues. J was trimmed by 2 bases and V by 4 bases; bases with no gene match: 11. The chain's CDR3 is CASSSLAGGAWNTDTQYF. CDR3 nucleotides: TGTGCCAGCAGTTCCTTAGCGGGGGGGGCCTGGAACACAGATACGCAGTATTTT.

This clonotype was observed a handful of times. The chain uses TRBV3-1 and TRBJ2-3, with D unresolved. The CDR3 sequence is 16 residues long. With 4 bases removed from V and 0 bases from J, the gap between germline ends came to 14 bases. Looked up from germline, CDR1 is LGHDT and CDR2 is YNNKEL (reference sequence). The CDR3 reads CASSPRVAPSTDTQYF. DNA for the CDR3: TGTGCCAGCAGCCCTAGGGTAGCCCCTAGCACAGATACGCAGTATTTT.

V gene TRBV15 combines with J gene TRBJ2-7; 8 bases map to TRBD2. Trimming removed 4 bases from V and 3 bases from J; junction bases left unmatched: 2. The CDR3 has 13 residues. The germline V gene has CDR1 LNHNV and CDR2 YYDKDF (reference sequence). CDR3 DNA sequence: TGTGCCACCAGCACCGGGAGGGACTACGAGCAGTACTTC. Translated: CATSTGRDYEQYF.

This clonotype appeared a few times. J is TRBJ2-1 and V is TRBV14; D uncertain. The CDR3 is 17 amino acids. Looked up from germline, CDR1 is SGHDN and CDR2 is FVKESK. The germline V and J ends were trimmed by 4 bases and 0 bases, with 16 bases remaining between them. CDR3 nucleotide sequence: TGTGCCAGCAGCCCAATTGACTCCTCTAGCTCCTACAATGAGCAGTTCTTC. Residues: CASSPIDSSSSYNEQFF. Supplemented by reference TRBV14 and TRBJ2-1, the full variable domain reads EAGVTQFPSHSVIEKGQTVTLRCDPISGHDNLYWYRRVMGKEIKFLLHFVKESKQDESGMPNNRFLAERTGGTYSTLKVQPAELEDSGVYFCASSPIDSSSSYNEQFFGPGTRLTVL.

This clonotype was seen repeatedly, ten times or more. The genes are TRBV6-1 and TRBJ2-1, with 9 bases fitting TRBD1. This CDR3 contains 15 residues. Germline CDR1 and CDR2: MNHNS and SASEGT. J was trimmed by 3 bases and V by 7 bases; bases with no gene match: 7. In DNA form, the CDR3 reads TGTGCCAGCAACCTAGGGACAGGGAACTACAATGAGCAGTTCTTC. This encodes CASNLGTGNYNEQFF.

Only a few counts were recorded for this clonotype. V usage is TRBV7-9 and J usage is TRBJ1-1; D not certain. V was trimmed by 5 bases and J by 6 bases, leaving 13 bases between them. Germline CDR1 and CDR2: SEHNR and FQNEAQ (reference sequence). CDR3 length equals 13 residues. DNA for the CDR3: TGTGCCAGCAGCCCCCCGGATGTCGCTGAAGCTTTCTTT. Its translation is CASSPPDVAEAFF.

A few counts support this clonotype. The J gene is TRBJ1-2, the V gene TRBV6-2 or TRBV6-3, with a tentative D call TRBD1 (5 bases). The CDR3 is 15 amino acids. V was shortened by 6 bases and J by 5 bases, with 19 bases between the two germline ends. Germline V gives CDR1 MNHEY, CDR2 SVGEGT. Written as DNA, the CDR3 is TGTGCCAGCAGCCCGTTGGGGGAAATGGATTATGGCTACACCTTC. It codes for CASSPLGEMDYGYTF.

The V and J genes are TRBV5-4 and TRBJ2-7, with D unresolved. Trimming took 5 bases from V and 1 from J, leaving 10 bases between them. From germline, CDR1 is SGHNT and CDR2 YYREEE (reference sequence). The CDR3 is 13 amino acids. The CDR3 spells CASRNWASYEQYF. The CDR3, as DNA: TGTGCCAGCAGGAACTGGGCGTCCTACGAGCAGTACTTC.

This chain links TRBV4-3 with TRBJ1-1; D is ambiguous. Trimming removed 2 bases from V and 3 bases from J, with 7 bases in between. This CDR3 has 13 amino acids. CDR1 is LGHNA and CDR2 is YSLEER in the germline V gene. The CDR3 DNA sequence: TGCGCCAGCAGCCAATCACTGTACACTGAAGCTTTCTTT. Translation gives CASSQSLYTEAFF.